This TCR beta chain was found in a study of blood T cell repertoires in COVID-19. V gave up 7 bases and J gave up 4 bases, with 14 bases separating them. The CDR3 totals 14 residues. Per germline, CDR1 LGHDT and CDR2 YNNKEL (reference sequence). Clones were read by immunoSEQ multiplex PCR, and TCRdb kept only the in-frame ones, dropping some. The table has around 180,000 clones, around 80% seen once. The sample comprised peripheral blood. This chain uses TRBV3-1 (or the pseudogene TRBV3-2) with TRBJ1-3; D is unresolved. This TCR was recovered from a woman older than 75 with COVID-19, enrolled during active disease. CDR3 nucleotide sequence: TGTGCCAGCACTCGATCGGGTTCGGGAAACACCATATATTTT. Protein sequence: CASTRSGSGNTIYF.